The 27 T cell receptor beta chains below all came from one sample that was sequenced in a study of shared clonotypes between healthy human individuals. TCRdb's table, derived via immunoSEQ multiplex PCR, lists solely in-frame clones and lacks some. The repertoire includes approximately 980,000 clones, about 80% of them detected once, and about 1.5% sits in the top ten. Sequencing input: memory CD4+ T cells sorted from blood. The subset: CD45RA-negative fraction. These receptors originate from a man younger than 35 in good health.

The chain uses TRBV4-3 and TRBJ2-3; 10 nucleotides match TRBD2. There are 15 residues in the CDR3. V lost 2 bases to trimming and J lost 7 bases; unmatched junction nucleotides: 6. CDR1 LGHNA and CDR2 YSLEER come from the germline V gene. As DNA, the CDR3 is TGCGCCAGCAGCCAATCTGCACTAGCGGGGAATACGCAGTATTTT. This sequence encodes CASSQSALAGNTQYF.

To note about this clone: Other DNA variants within this sample encode the same CDR3. This chain uses TRBV10-1 with TRBJ2-5; no clear D. The V end was cut by 3 bases, the J end by 4 bases, with 6 bases between. The CDR3 extends over 12 amino acids. The germline V gene has CDR1 WNHNN and CDR2 SYGVQD (reference sequence). In DNA, the CDR3 is TGCGCCAGCAGTGACGAAGGAGAGACCCAGTACTTC. Amino acid sequence: CASSDEGETQYF.

CDR3 in DNA: TGTGCCACCGCCCCCAAATGGGGGACAGGGCAAGAGACCCAGTACTTC. Translating it yields CATAPKWGTGQETQYF. The rearrangement uses TRBV18 and TRBJ2-5; 9 bases align to TRBD1. The CDR3 has 16 residues. CDR1 is KGHSH and CDR2 is LQKENI in the germline V gene. Germline trimming cut 10 bases from V and 2 bases from J; bases unmatched to any gene: 14.

V and J are TRBV5-6 and TRBJ2-1, with D perhaps matching TRBD1 (5 bases). CDR3 length: 14 residues. With 2 bases removed from V and 2 bases from J, the gap between germline ends came to 8 bases. Germline lookup yields CDR1 SGHDT and CDR2 YYEEEE. The DNA of the CDR3 is TGTGCCAGCAGCTTTGGGGCCCCCTACAATGAGCAGTTCTTC. Translated, it gives CASSFGAPYNEQFF.

The rearrangement uses TRBV9 and TRBJ2-2; the match to TRBD2 covers 8 bases. V was clipped by 2 bases and J by 6 bases; unmatched bases: 9. Germline CDR1 reads SGDLS; CDR2 reads YYNGEE. This CDR3 contains 16 residues. CDR3 in DNA: TGTGCCAGCAGCGTCGACGGGACTAGTAGCTCCGGGGAGCTGTTTTTT. Its protein is CASSVDGTSSSGELFF.

The chain recombines TRBV7-9 with TRBJ2-5, with D perhaps being TRBD1 or TRBD2 (6 bases each). The V gene lost 5 bases and the J gene lost 5 bases, with 24 bases spanning the gap. Germline V gene sequence: CDR1 SEHNR, CDR2 FQNEAQ (reference sequence). CDR3 length: 17 residues. The CDR3 bases are TGTGCCAGCAGCGCAGGACAGCGGGTCCTTAGGGGGGAGACCCAGTACTTC. Residues: CASSAGQRVLRGETQYF.

The chain uses TRBV30 and TRBJ2-3; the D is unclear. Trimming cost V 3 bases and J 2 bases, with 12 bases left between them. The CDR3 sequence is 14 residues long. The germline gives CDR1 GTSNPN, CDR2 SVGIG (reference sequence). The CDR3 region is CAWRKYALTDTQYF. CDR3 DNA sequence: TGTGCCTGGAGAAAGTACGCCCTCACAGATACGCAGTATTTT.

The CDR3 region is CASSLRTPSYEQYF. CDR3 bases: TGTGCCAGCAGCCTCCGGACGCCCTCCTACGAGCAGTACTTC. The chain has TRBV6-4 and TRBJ2-7, with no clear D. Per germline, CDR1 MRHNA and CDR2 SNTAGT. The CDR3 covers 14 residues. Deletions cut 6 bases from V and 0 bases from J, with 12 bases between.

The V and J genes are TRBV5-1 and TRBJ2-5; D remains unclear. The CDR3 has 14 amino acids. V lost 4 bases and J 1 base, leaving 11 bases between the germline ends. Germline assignment: CDR1 SGHRS and CDR2 YFSETQ. DNA for the CDR3: TGCGCCAGCAGCCCGAACCCAGGCCAAGAGACCCAGTACTTC. Its translation is CASSPNPGQETQYF.

This sequence joins TRBV5-1 and TRBJ1-2; 7 bases line up with TRBD1. Trimming at V came to 4 bases and at J to 5 bases, leaving 8 bases not matched to a gene. Looked up from germline, CDR1 is SGHRS and CDR2 is YFSETQ. The CDR3 has 14 amino acids. CDR3 DNA: TGCGCCAGCAGCAGATCCGGGACAGAATATGGCTACACCTTC. Encoded protein: CASSRSGTEYGYTF.

This chain uses TRBV5-6 with TRBJ2-7, with D unclear. CDR1 is SGHDT and CDR2 is YYEEEE in the germline V gene. V was trimmed by 1 base and J by 0 bases, leaving 2 bases between them. The CDR3 runs to 12 residues. The CDR3 DNA sequence: TGTGCCAGCAGCTTGTTCTCCTACGAGCAGTACTTC. It codes for CASSLFSYEQYF.

The rearrangement joins TRBV9 to TRBJ1-1; D unresolved. The V end was cut by 0 bases, the J end by 3 bases, with 12 bases between. The CDR3 length is 15 residues. Germline values: CDR1 SGDLS, CDR2 YYNGEE. Written as DNA, the CDR3 is TGTGCCAGCAGCGTAGGGTTCGAAAGGGACACTGAAGCTTTCTTT. Its translation: CASSVGFERDTEAFF.

V and J are TRBV5-4 and TRBJ1-2; TRBD1 matches at 9 bases. Germline loops: CDR1 SGHNT, CDR2 YYREEE (reference sequence). The CDR3 is made up of 14 amino acids. The J segment lost 7 bases and the V segment lost 0 bases, leaving 4 bases of the junction unmatched. CDR3 nucleotides: TGTGCCAGCAGCTTGGGACAGGGGGACTCTGGCTACACCTTC. This gives the protein CASSLGQGDSGYTF.

This rearrangement joins TRBV6-5 to TRBJ1-1; no firm D call. Germline loops: CDR1 MNHEY, CDR2 SVGAGI. V gave up 4 bases and J gave up 5 bases, with 17 bases separating them. The CDR3 spans 15 residues. The CDR3 DNA is TGTGCCAGCAGTTCATACCCGGGAGAAATGACTGAAGCTTTCTTT. It translates to CASSSYPGEMTEAFF.

The chain joins TRBV10-3 to TRBJ1-4; 12 positions match TRBD1. Germline V gene lookup returns CDR1 ENHRY and CDR2 SYGVKD. V lost 6 bases to trimming and J lost 7 bases; unmatched junction nucleotides: 3. The CDR3 runs to 14 residues. As DNA, the CDR3 is TGTGCCATCAGACCGGGACAGGGGGCTGAAAAACTGTTTTTT. Residues: CAIRPGQGAEKLFF.

This chain joins TRBV9 and TRBJ1-6; D gene unclear. V lost 5 bases and J lost 14, with 14 bases in between. Germline lookup yields CDR1 SGDLS and CDR2 YYNGEE. The CDR3 runs 12 residues. The CDR3: CASSSRDSTLHF. The CDR3 DNA reads as TGTGCCAGCAGTTCCCGGGATAGCACCCTCCACTTT.

CDR3 sequence (DNA): TGCGCCAGCAGCCAAGATCGGGGCGGGAGCTGGGATGAGCAGTTCTTC. It is translated as CASSQDRGGSWDEQFF. This chain joins TRBV4-3 and TRBJ2-1; TRBD2 matches at 7 bases. The V gene's germline CDR1 is LGHNA and CDR2 YSLEER. The CDR3 covers 16 residues. V trimming: 0 bases; J trimming: 8 bases; junction bases outside the gene matches: 10.

The chain uses TRBV21-1 and TRBJ1-1; whether TRBD1, the table's D call, matches the DNA was not checked. TRBV21-1 is reported as a pseudogene. The CDR3 has 16 amino acids. The CDR3 reads CASSKDRAGLGTEAFF. The CDR3 DNA sequence: TGTGCCAGCAGCAAAGATCGGGCAGGGCTGGGCACTGAAGCTTTCTTT.

J is TRBJ2-3 and V is TRBV15; the D is unclear. Germline V lookup: CDR1 LNHNV, CDR2 YYDKDF (reference sequence). CDR3 size: 15 residues. Trimming stripped 0 bases from V and 1 base from J, with 8 bases between. The CDR3: CATSRDHQGTDTQYF. In nucleotides, the CDR3 is TGTGCCACCAGCAGAGATCATCAGGGCACAGATACGCAGTATTTT.

The rearrangement links TRBV7-2 to TRBJ2-7; the match to TRBD1 covers 11 bases. This CDR3 comprises 15 residues. From germline, CDR1 is SGHTA and CDR2 FQGNSA. Trimming removed 1 base from V and 2 bases from J; junction bases left unmatched: 1. The CDR3 spells CASSLVGQGAYEQYF. DNA for the CDR3: TGTGCCAGCAGCTTAGTGGGACAGGGGGCCTACGAGCAGTACTTC.

Only a few counts were recorded for this clone. The rearrangement uses TRBV5-6 and TRBJ2-6; D gene uncertain. The CDR3 runs to 16 residues. In germline, CDR1 is SGHDT, CDR2 YYEEEE. Trimming pared 0 bases from V and 0 bases from J, leaving 7 bases between. The CDR3 DNA follows: TGTGCCAGCAGCTTGGGGTGGAGCTCTGGGGCCAACGTCCTGACTTTC. Amino acid sequence: CASSLGWSSGANVLTF.

The genes are TRBV19 and TRBJ1-6; D is ambiguous. Germline lookup yields CDR1 LNHDA and CDR2 SQIVND (reference sequence). V gave up 3 bases and J gave up 0 bases, with 15 bases separating them. This CDR3 has 18 residues. The CDR3 is CASSISQPVSSYNSPLHF. The CDR3, as DNA: TGTGCCAGTAGTATCTCCCAGCCCGTAAGCTCCTATAATTCACCCCTCCACTTT.

V gene TRBV5-1 combines with J gene TRBJ2-1; 10 nucleotides agree with TRBD2. The V segment lost 0 bases and the J segment 8 bases; nucleotides outside the gene matches: 14. This CDR3 is 18 amino acids long. Germline V gene data show CDR1 as SGHRS and CDR2 as YFSETQ. For the CDR3, the DNA is TGCGCCAGCAGCTTGGGGCAGGGGGTACTAGCGGGATTGTATGAGCAGTTCTTC. Translating it yields CASSLGQGVLAGLYEQFF.

This chain joins TRBV5-1 and TRBJ1-3; the match to TRBD1 covers 7 bases. The CDR3 extends over 16 amino acids. Losses at the gene ends were 4 bases for V and 0 bases for J; bases not matched to a gene: 7. Germline CDR1 SGHRS, CDR2 YFSETQ. CDR3 coding DNA: TGCGCCAGCAGCCTTGGACAGGCCAACTCTGGAAACACCATATATTTT. Its translation is CASSLGQANSGNTIYF.

Turning to this clone: The sample has other DNA sequences that encode this CDR3 too. The gene calls are TRBV5-4 and TRBJ2-7; the match to TRBD2 covers 8 bases. Per the germline V gene, CDR1 is SGHNT and CDR2 is YYREEE (reference sequence). V lost 4 bases and J lost 3; bases outside the gene matches: 3. This CDR3 region has 13 residues. The CDR3 sequence is CASSPGGVYEQYF. The CDR3 coding sequence is TGTGCCAGCAGCCCCGGGGGGGTCTACGAGCAGTACTTC.

The rearrangement joins TRBV18 to TRBJ2-5; D unresolved. There are 12 residues in the CDR3. The germline V and J ends were trimmed by 2 bases and 5 bases, with 6 bases remaining between them. CDR1 is KGHSH, CDR2 LQKENI, per germline. CDR3 DNA: TGTGCCAGCTCACCAGGGTGGGAGACCCAGTACTTC. Translated, it gives CASSPGWETQYF.

V and J are TRBV7-9 and TRBJ2-3; the match to TRBD1 covers 7 bases. Germline CDR1 reads SEHNR; CDR2 reads FQNEAQ (reference sequence). V gave up 5 bases and J gave up 0 bases; unmatched junction bases: 11. The CDR3 runs to 17 residues. As DNA, the CDR3 is TGTGCCAGCAGCGCATGGGGTGCGACAGGGAGCACAGATACGCAGTATTTT. Protein product: CASSAWGATGSTDTQYF.